This TCR beta chain originates from a study of early T cells in non-severe SARS-CoV-2 infection. General study results and limits: Anti-spike CD8 responses were favored in VDJdb matching, and private and CD4 specificities were missed.

To note about this clonotype: Its antigen is undetermined.

Germline loops: CDR1 SQVTM, CDR2 ANQGSEA. The CDR3 sequence is 13 residues long. V was pared by 7 bases and J by 2 bases, with 5 bases of the junction left unmatched. Unique molecular identifiers (one per individual cDNA molecule) were attached. TCRdb re-called the 5' RACE reads through MiXCR, storing one row per CDR3 protein. Of 85,000 to 100,000 distinct CDR3 sequences listed, about 11% are singletons. J is TRBJ2-5 and V is TRBV29-1; TRBD1 matches at 9 bases. Sequencing was done on a sample of whole blood. The source is an adult who was a healthcare worker with PCR-confirmed SARS-CoV-2 infection or an uninfected control (not recorded which). CDR3 coding DNA: TGCAGCGCGGACAGGGGAATACAAGAGACCCAGTACTTC. The encoded protein is CSADRGIQETQYF.